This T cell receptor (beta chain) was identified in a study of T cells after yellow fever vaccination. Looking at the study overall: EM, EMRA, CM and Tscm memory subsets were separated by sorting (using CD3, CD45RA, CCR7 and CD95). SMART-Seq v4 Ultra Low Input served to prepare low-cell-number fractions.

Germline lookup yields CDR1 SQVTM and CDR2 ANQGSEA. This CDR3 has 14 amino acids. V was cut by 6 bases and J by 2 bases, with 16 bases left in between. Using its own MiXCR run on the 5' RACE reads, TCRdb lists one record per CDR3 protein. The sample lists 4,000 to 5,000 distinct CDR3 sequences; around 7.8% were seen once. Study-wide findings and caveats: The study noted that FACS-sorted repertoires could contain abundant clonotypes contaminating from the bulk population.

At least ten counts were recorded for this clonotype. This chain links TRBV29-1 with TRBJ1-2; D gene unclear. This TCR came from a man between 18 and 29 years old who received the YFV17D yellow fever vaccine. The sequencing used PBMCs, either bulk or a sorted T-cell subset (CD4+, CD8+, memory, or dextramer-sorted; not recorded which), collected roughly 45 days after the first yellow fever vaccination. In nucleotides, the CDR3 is TGCAGCGTGGAAAGACGGAATTTAAACTATGGCTACACCTTC. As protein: CSVERRNLNYGYTF.